The rows below give T cell receptor beta chains drawn from one sample of a study of response to subunit inactivated influenza vaccine. TCRdb ran MiXCR on the RT-PCR reads and lists one entry per CDR3 protein. The top ten clones hold about 7.4% of a sample with hundreds of thousands of distinct CDR3 sequences, around 15% of them seen once. Sequencing used PBMCs from blood, obtained roughly 15 days before vaccination. These receptors were taken from a man aged 45-60 years who received an inactivated influenza vaccine. Both conserved end residues are part of each CDR3. A D gene is named only where the DNA matches it firmly. The listing skips clone size in some rows; elsewhere it reads once, few, many or a size class.

J gene	clone size	V gene	D gene	CDR3 DNA	CDR3 protein
TRBJ2-6	-	TRBV11-2	-	TGTGCCAGCAGCTCTAAGTTGGCGGGGGCATCGGGGGCCAACGTCCTGACTTTC	CASSSKLAGASGANVLTF
TRBJ2-7	many	TRBV7-2	-	TGTGCCAGCAGCTTAGCCAGGGGTAACTACGAGCAGTACTTC	CASSLARGNYEQYF
TRBJ2-5	few	TRBV20-1	-	TGCAGTGCCAACTCGGGTAGCGGATACCAAGAGACCCAGTACTTC	CSANSGSGYQETQYF
TRBJ2-5	few	TRBV20-1	TRBD2	TGCAGTGCTAGAGATGGGACTAGCATCCAAGAGACCCAGTACTTC	CSARDGTSIQETQYF
TRBJ2-1	-	TRBV2	-	TGTGCCAGCAGTGAAGTTCTGTGCCATTACAATGAGCAGTTCTTC	CASSEVLCHYNEQFF
TRBJ2-7	-	TRBV6-5	-	TGTGCCAGCAGTTACCCTGTTAACGGGGTCCTGCACGAGCAGTACTTC	CASSYPVNGVLHEQYF
TRBJ2-1	-	TRBV2	-	TGTGCCAGCAGTGAAGTGGGGCGGGACTACAATGAGCAGTTCTTC	CASSEVGRDYNEQFF
TRBJ2-1	few	TRBV20-1	TRBD2	TGCAGTGCTAGCAAGCGGGAGGGCCTAAGCGAGCAGTTCTTC	CSASKREGLSEQFF
TRBJ1-4	-	TRBV11-2	-	TGTGCCAGCAGCTTAGATCCCGAGGGTAATGAAAAACTGTTTTTT	CASSLDPEGNEKLFF
TRBJ2-7	-	TRBV7-9	TRBD1	TGTGCCAGCAGCCCCACCCCGGGACAGGGGACCTACGAGCAGTACTTC	CASSPTPGQGTYEQYF
TRBJ1-6	few	TRBV20-1	-	TGCAGTGCTAGCAACCATCGGGGGGCGGTACGGTCACCCCTCCACTTT	CSASNHRGAVRSPLHF
TRBJ2-3	-	TRBV11-1	TRBD2	TGTGCCAGCAGCCCTGGGACTAGCGGGGCCATGAACACAGATACGCAGTATTTT	CASSPGTSGAMNTDTQYF
TRBJ2-3	many	TRBV6-1	-	TGTGCCAGCCGTCAGGGGTCTAGTGGCACAGATACGCAGTATTTT	CASRQGSSGTDTQYF
TRBJ1-2	-	TRBV7-2	TRBD1	TGTGCCAGCAGCTTCCGTGGGCAGGGGGCAAGGGGCTACACCTTC	CASSFRGQGARGYTF
TRBJ2-7	-	TRBV29-1	TRBD2	TGCAGCGTCCAGGGACTAGCGGGAGAAGGGAGCTCCTACGAGCAGTACTTC	CSVQGLAGEGSSYEQYF
TRBJ2-1	-	TRBV10-3	-	TGTGCCATCAGTGCGTCAGGAAATGAGCAGTTCTTC	CAISASGNEQFF
TRBJ2-3	-	TRBV20-1	TRBD2	TGCAGTGCTAGACTAGCGGGAGGGCCCAGCCCAGATACGCAGTATTTT	CSARLAGGPSPDTQYF
TRBJ2-1	many	TRBV6-2/TRBV6-3	TRBD1	TGTGCCAGCAGTTACTCGAGGGACAGGGGGCTACTTGAGCAGTTCTTC	CASSYSRDRGLLEQFF
TRBJ2-4	few	TRBV7-8	-	TGTGCCAGCAGCTTAGGCTTCCGGGAAAACATTCAGTACTTC	CASSLGFRENIQYF
TRBJ2-2	-	TRBV20-1	-	TGCAGTGCTAGAAGTAGCGTACACACCGGGGAGCTGTTTTTT	CSARSSVHTGELFF
TRBJ2-7	-	TRBV6-6	TRBD2	TGTGCCAGCGGGGGGGGGATCTACGAGCAGTACTTC	CASGGGIYEQYF
TRBJ2-5	few	TRBV3-1	TRBD2	TGTGCCAGCAGCCAAGCATGTAGTCCCCGGGGGGACCAAGAGACCCAGTACTTC	CASSQACSPRGDQETQYF
TRBJ2-1	-	TRBV10-3	TRBD2	TGTGCCATCAGTGATGGCCGACTAGCGGGAGGCGTCTACAATGAGCAGTTCTTC	CAISDGRLAGGVYNEQFF
TRBJ2-2	-	TRBV11-3	TRBD2	TGTGCCAGCAGCTTAGGACTAGCGTCCAACACCGGGGAGCTGTTTTTT	CASSLGLASNTGELFF
TRBJ2-7	-	TRBV6-6	TRBD1	TGTGCCAGCAGTTATCTGCAGGGGGTCGAGCAGTACTTC	CASSYLQGVEQYF
TRBJ2-7	few	TRBV29-1	-	TGCAGCGTTGTCGTCCACGAGCAGTACTTC	CSVVVHEQYF
TRBJ2-4	-	TRBV4-2	-	TGTGCCAGCAGCCAAGTTTCGGGGACTAACATTCAGTACTTC	CASSQVSGTNIQYF
TRBJ2-7	-	TRBV4-1	-	TGCGCCAGCAGCCAAGGAACGGGGGCCGAGGCCTACGAGCAGTACTTC	CASSQGTGAEAYEQYF
TRBJ2-5	few	TRBV5-1	TRBD1	TGCGCCAGTAGGAGCGGACAGGGGACAGAGACCCAGTACTTC	CASRSGQGTETQYF
TRBJ2-5	-	TRBV4-3	-	TGCGCCAGCAGCCAAAAGGGCAGGTTTGAGACCCAGTACTTC	CASSQKGRFETQYF
TRBJ2-7	few	TRBV4-3	TRBD2	TGCGCCAGCAGCCAAGACGGGAGGGGAGTTTCCTACGAGCAGTACTTC	CASSQDGRGVSYEQYF
TRBJ2-4	-	TRBV11-2	TRBD1	TGTGCCAGCAGCTCCCCGGGACAGAAAAACATTCAGTACTTC	CASSSPGQKNIQYF
TRBJ2-1	few	TRBV3-1	-	TGTGCCAGCAGTTTCAGACGTTGGCGCGGGTACAATGAGCAGTTCTTC	CASSFRRWRGYNEQFF
TRBJ2-7	once	TRBV5-1	-	TGCGCCAGCAGCTTGGGAAACGGAATCTACGAGCAGTACTTC	CASSLGNGIYEQYF
TRBJ1-1	many	TRBV7-3	-	TGTGCCAGCAGCCCAACGACCGCAAACACTGAAGCTTTCTTT	CASSPTTANTEAFF
TRBJ2-5	-	TRBV20-1	TRBD2	TGCAGTGCTTCCCCTCCCCCAGGGACTAGCGGGGTTCCTGGGAGGACCCAGTACTTC	CSASPPPGTSGVPGRTQYF
TRBJ2-7	-	TRBV3-1	-	TGTGCCAGCAGCCAAGGTGTCCAGGGTTCGGAGCAGTACTTC	CASSQGVQGSEQYF
TRBJ1-4	-	TRBV4-2	TRBD1	TGTGCCAGCAGTTTCCCAGGGGGTAATGAAAAACTGTTTTTT	CASSFPGGNEKLFF
TRBJ2-1	-	TRBV5-1	-	TGCGCCAGCAGCCCGGGTTTAAGGAGCTCCTACAATGAGCAGTTCTTC	CASSPGLRSSYNEQFF
TRBJ2-1	-	TRBV27	-	TGTGCCAGCAGCCGAGTCCGTCATGAGCAGTTCTTC	CASSRVRHEQFF
TRBJ2-3	-	TRBV3-1	-	TGTGCCAGCAGCCAAACCCCAGGGGGACTGAGCACAGATACGCAGTATTTT	CASSQTPGGLSTDTQYF
TRBJ2-7	-	TRBV28	-	TGTGCCAGCAGTTTATCCTACCTCTCCTACGAGCAGTACTTC	CASSLSYLSYEQYF